The subject of this entry is one TCR beta chain. Other nucleotide sequences from this sample produce the same CDR3. Trimming took off 3 bases at V and 6 bases at J, with 11 bases between the two ends. The CDR3 spans 13 residues. The data derive from a study of blood T cell repertoires in COVID-19. Study-level information: Some COVID-19 samples were acute and others convalescent; all came from the United States, Italy and Spain.

The repertoire was sequenced with immunoSEQ multiplex PCR; TCRdb's copy has only in-frame clones and lacks some. This sample yields 230,000 or so clones, of which roughly nine tenths are seen a single time; 4% to 5% belongs to the top ten. The TCR sequence derives from a woman in her 40s who had recovered from COVID-19. This sequence joins TRBV12-3 or TRBV12-4 and TRBJ1-2, with TRBD1 as a possible D gene (5 bases). The sequencing sample was made of peripheral blood. In DNA, the CDR3 is TGTGCCAGCAGTTTTGGCAGGGTAAATGGCTACACCTTC. Translated, it gives CASSFGRVNGYTF.